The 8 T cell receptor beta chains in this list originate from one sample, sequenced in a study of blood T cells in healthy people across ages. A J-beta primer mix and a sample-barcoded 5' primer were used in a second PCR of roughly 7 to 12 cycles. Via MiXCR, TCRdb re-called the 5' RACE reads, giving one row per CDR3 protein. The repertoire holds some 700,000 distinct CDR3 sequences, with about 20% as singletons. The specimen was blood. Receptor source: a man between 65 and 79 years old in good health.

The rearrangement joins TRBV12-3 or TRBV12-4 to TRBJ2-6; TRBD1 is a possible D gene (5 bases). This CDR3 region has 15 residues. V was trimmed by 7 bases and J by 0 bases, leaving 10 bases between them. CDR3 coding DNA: TGTGCCAGCAATACAGGCGTCTCTGGGGCCAACGTCCTGACTTTC. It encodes CASNTGVSGANVLTF.

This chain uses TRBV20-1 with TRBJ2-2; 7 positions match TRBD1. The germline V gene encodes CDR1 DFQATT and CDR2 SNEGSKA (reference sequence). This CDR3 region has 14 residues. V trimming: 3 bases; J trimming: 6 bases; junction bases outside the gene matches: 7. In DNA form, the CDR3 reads TGCAGTGCTAGTGGACAGGCCGCGGCCGGGGAGCTGTTTTTT. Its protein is CSASGQAAAGELFF.

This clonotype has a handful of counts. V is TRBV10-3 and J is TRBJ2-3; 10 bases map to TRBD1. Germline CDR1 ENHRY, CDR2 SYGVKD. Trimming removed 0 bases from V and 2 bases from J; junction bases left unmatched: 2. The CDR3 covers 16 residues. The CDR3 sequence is CAISESDRGTTDTQYF. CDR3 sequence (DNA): TGTGCCATCAGTGAGTCGGACAGGGGGACCACAGATACGCAGTATTTT.

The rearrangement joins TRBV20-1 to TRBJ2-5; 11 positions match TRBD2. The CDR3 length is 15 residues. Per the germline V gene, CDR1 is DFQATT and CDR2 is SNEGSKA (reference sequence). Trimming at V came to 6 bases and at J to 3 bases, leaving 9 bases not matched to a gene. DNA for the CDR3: TGCAGTGCAAAAAAACTAGCGGGAGTGGAAGAGACCCAGTACTTC. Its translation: CSAKKLAGVEETQYF.

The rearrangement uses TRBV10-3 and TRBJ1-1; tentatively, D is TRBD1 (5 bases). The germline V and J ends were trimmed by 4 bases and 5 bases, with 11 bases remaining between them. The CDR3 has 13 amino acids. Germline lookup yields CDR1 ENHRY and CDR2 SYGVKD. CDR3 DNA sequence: TGTGCCATCAGTGGGGGACGGGGGACTGAAGCTTTCTTT. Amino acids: CAISGGRGTEAFF.

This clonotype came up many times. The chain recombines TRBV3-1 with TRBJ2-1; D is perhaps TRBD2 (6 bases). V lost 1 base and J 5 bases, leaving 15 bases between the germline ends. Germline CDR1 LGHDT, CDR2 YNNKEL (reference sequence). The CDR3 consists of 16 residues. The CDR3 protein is CASSQAGGFGNNEQFF. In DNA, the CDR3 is TGTGCCAGCAGCCAAGCTGGGGGGTTTGGGAACAATGAGCAGTTCTTC.

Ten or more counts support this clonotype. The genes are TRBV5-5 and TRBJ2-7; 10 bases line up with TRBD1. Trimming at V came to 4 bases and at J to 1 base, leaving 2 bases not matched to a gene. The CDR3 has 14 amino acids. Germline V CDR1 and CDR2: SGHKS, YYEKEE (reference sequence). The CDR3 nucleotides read TGTGCCAGCAGCCAGGACAGGGGGTCCTACGAGCAGTACTTC. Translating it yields CASSQDRGSYEQYF.

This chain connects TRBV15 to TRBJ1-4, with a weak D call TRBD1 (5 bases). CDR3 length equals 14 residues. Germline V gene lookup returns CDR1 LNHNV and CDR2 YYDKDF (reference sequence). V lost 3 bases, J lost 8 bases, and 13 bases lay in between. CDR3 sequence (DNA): TGTGCCACCAGCAGCAGGGAGCTGGAGGAAAAACTGTTTTTT. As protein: CATSSRELEEKLFF.